This passage covers 4 T cell receptor beta chains from one sample sequenced in a study of T cell responses to AZD1222 COVID-19 vaccine. Assay used: immunoSEQ multiplex PCR; TCRdb lists only in-frame clones, some missing. In the table there are about 180,000 clones, approximately 90% of which are singletons. The sample here was peripheral blood, taken on day 0 of AZD1222 vaccination. The receptors originated from an adult in good health.

This rearrangement joins TRBV5-1 to TRBJ1-1; no firm D call. Germline V gene data show CDR1 as SGHRS and CDR2 as YFSETQ. This CDR3 has 13 amino acids. Trimming stripped 4 bases from V and 6 bases from J, with 13 bases between. The CDR3 spells CASSRAGSPEAFF. CDR3 nucleotides: TGCGCCAGCAGCCGCGCTGGGAGCCCTGAAGCTTTCTTT.

This rearrangement joins TRBV24-1 to TRBJ2-4, with a possible D match to TRBD1 (6 bases). Germline V gene lookup returns CDR1 KGHDR and CDR2 SFDVKD. The CDR3 is made up of 13 amino acids. With 6 bases removed from V and 6 bases from J, the gap between germline ends came to 11 bases. The CDR3 DNA sequence: TGTGCCACCAGTTCCGGACAGACAAACATTCAGTACTTC. It translates to CATSSGQTNIQYF.

The chain recombines TRBV27 with TRBJ2-3; 9 nucleotides agree with TRBD1. Germline loops: CDR1 MNHEY, CDR2 SMNVEV (reference sequence). Germline trimming cut 6 bases from V and 2 bases from J; bases unmatched to any gene: 6. This CDR3 has 15 residues. CDR3 DNA: TGTGCCAGCAGGCCTTGGACAGGGGTCACAGATACGCAGTATTTT. This encodes CASRPWTGVTDTQYF.

The chain employs TRBV4-1 and TRBJ2-2, with 10 bases lining up with TRBD1. V trimming: 4 bases; J trimming: 7 bases; junction bases outside the gene matches: 9. The length of the CDR3 is 16 residues. The germline gives CDR1 MGHRA, CDR2 YSYEKL. CDR3 bases: TGCGCCAGCAGCCCAACGGACAGGGGGAACGGCGGGGAGCTGTTTTTT. Its protein is CASSPTDRGNGGELFF.